Listed here is a single TCR beta chain. This entry is derived from a study of blood T cell repertoires in COVID-19. About the study: PBMCs, B-cell-depleted T cells, or T cells provided the cDNA or gDNA that made up the material.

Assay used: immunoSEQ multiplex PCR; TCRdb lists only in-frame clones, some missing. The sample carries 100,000 to 150,000 clones, around 83% recorded once. The clonotype was recovered from a man older than 75 with active or convalescent COVID-19. Source material: peripheral blood.

CDR3 coding DNA: TGTGCCAGCAGCTTAGTCAGGGGGGAGACCCAGTACTTC. This gives the protein CASSLVRGETQYF. The chain recombines TRBV7-2 with TRBJ2-5, with 7 bases identical to TRBD1. The CDR3 runs to 13 residues. The V gene end was trimmed by 1 base and the J gene end by 5 bases; junction bases not matched to a gene: 1. Germline assignment: CDR1 SGHTA and CDR2 FQGNSA.